This T cell receptor (beta chain) emerged from a study of tissue T cells after allogeneic stem cell transplantation. CDR1 is LGHDT and CDR2 is YNNKEL in the germline V gene (reference sequence). Deletions cut 5 bases from V and 0 bases from J, with 12 bases between. This CDR3 region has 15 residues. Here immunoSEQ multiplex PCR was the method, and the copy in TCRdb shows in-frame clones only, minus some. Among 25,000 to 35,000 clones listed, 65% to 90% were seen once. This receptor was taken from a woman between 18 and 55 years old who later had graft-versus-host disease after an allogeneic stem cell transplant. Sample: blood, taken before transplantation. The chain recombines TRBV3-1 (or the pseudogene TRBV3-2) with TRBJ2-3, with D possibly being TRBD2 (6 bases). The CDR3 DNA sequence: TGTGCCAGCAGCTCGGGACTTACTAGCACAGATACGCAGTATTTT. Its translation is CASSSGLTSTDTQYF.